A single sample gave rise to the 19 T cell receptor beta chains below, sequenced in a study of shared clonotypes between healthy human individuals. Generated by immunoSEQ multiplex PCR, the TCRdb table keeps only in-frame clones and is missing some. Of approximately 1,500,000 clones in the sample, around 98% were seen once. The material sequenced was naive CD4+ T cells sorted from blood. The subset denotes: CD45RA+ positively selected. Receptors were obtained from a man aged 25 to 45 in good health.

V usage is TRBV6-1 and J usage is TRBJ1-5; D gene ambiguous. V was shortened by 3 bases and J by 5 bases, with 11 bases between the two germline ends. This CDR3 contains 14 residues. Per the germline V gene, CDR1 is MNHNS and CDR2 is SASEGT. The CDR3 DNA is TGTGCCAGCAGTGAGGTCCATCGGGATCAGCCCCAGCATTTT. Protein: CASSEVHRDQPQHF.

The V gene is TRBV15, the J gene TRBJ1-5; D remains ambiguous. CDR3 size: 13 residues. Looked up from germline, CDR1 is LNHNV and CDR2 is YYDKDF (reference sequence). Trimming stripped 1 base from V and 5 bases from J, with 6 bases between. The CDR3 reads CATSRGYDQPQHF. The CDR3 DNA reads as TGTGCCACCAGCAGAGGATACGATCAGCCCCAGCATTTT.

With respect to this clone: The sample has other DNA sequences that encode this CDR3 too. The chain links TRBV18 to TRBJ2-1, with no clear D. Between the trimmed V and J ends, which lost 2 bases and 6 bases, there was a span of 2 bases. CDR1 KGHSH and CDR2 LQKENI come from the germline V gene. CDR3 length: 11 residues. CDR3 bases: TGTGCCAGCTCACCAGGCAATGAGCAGTTCTTC. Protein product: CASSPGNEQFF.

This CDR3 reads CASSSLAGAITYEQYF. The CDR3 nucleotides read TGTGCCAGCAGTTCGCTAGCGGGAGCGATTACCTACGAGCAGTACTTC. This chain joins TRBV27 and TRBJ2-7, with 10 bases identical to TRBD2. The J segment lost 2 bases and the V segment lost 4 bases, leaving 8 bases of the junction unmatched. The germline V gene has CDR1 MNHEY and CDR2 SMNVEV (reference sequence). The CDR3 spans 16 residues.

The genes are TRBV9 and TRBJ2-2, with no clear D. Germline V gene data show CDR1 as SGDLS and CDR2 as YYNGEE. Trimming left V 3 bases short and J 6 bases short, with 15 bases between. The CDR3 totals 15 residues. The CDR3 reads CASSGGTPPPGELFF. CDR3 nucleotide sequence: TGTGCCAGCAGCGGGGGTACTCCGCCGCCCGGGGAGCTGTTTTTT.

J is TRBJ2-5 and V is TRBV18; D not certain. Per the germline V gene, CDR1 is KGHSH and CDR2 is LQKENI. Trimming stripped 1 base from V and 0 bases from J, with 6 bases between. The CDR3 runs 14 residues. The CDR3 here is CASSPLRNQETQYF. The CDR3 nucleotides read TGTGCCAGCTCACCACTTCGGAACCAAGAGACCCAGTACTTC.

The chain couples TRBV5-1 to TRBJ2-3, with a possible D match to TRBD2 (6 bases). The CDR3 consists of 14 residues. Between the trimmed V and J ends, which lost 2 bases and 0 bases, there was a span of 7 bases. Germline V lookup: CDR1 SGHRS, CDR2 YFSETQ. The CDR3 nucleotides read TGCGCCAGCAGCTTTCGGGAGAGCACAGATACGCAGTATTTT. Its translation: CASSFRESTDTQYF.

The CDR3 DNA sequence: TGTGCCAGCAGCTTTCCAGGGAACTATGGCTACACCTTC. This sequence encodes CASSFPGNYGYTF. The gene calls are TRBV5-6 and TRBJ1-2; maybe TRBD1 (5 bases). The germline V and J ends were trimmed by 2 bases and 2 bases, with 7 bases remaining between them. This CDR3 has 13 residues. Per the germline V gene, CDR1 is SGHDT and CDR2 is YYEEEE.

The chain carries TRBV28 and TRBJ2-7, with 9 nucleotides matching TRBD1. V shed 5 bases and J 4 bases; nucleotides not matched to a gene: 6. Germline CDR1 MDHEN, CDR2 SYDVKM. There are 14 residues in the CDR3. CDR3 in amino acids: CASSAGTGFYEQYF. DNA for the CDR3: TGTGCCAGCAGTGCCGGGACAGGGTTTTACGAGCAGTACTTC.

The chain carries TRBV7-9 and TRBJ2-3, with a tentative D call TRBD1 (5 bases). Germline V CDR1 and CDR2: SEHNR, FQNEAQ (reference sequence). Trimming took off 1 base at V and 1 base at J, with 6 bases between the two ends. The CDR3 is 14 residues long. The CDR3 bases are TGTGCCAGCAGCTTAGAACAGGGCACAGATACGCAGTATTTT. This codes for CASSLEQGTDTQYF.

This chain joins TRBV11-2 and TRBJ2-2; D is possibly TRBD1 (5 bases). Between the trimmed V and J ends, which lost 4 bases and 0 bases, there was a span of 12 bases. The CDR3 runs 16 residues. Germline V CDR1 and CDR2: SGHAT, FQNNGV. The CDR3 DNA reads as TGTGCCAGCAGCTGGGGCCCAGCCACGAACACCGGGGAGCTGTTTTTT. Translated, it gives CASSWGPATNTGELFF.

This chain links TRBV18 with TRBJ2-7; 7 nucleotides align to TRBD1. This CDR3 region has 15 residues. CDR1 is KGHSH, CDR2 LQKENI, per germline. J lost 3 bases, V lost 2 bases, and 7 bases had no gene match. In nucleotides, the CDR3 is TGTGCCAGCTCACCAATTAGGGGGCGAGGCTACGAGCAGTACTTC. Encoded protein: CASSPIRGRGYEQYF.

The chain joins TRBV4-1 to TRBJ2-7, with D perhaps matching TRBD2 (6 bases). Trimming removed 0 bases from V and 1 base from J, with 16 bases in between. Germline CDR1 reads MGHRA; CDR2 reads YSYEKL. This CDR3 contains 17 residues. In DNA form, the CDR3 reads TGCGCCAGCAGCCAAGATCGGGCGGGGTTACAATCCTACGAGCAGTACTTC. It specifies CASSQDRAGLQSYEQYF.

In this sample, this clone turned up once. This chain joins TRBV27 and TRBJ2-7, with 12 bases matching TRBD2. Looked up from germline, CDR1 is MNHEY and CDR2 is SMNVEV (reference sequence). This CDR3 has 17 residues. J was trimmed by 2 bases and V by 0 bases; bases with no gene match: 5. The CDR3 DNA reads TGTGCCAGCAGTTTATCTCCCTCTAGCGGGAGGGCCTACGAGCAGTACTTC. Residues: CASSLSPSSGRAYEQYF.

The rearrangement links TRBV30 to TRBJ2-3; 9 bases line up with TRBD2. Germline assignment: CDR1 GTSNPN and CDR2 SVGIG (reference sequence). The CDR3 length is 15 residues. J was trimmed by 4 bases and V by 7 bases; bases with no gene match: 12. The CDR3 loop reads CASLSLAGRSDTQYF. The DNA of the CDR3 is TGTGCCTCCCTGTCTCTAGCGGGAAGATCAGATACGCAGTATTTT.

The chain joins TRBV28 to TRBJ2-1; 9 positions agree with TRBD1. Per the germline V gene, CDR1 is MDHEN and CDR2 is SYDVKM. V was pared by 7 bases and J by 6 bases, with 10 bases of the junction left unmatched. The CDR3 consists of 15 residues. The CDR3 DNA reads TGTGCCAGCAATTATTTAGACAGGGGGGGCAATGAGCAGTTCTTC. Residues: CASNYLDRGGNEQFF.

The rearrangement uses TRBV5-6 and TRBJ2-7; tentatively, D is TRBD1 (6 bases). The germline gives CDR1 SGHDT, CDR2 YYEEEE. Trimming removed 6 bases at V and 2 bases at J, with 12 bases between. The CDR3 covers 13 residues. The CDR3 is CASTLGGAYEQYF. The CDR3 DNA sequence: TGTGCCAGCACCCTAGGGGGTGCCTACGAGCAGTACTTC.

The CDR3 region is CASSEWENTEAFF. The CDR3 DNA follows: TGTGCCAGCAGTGAATGGGAGAACACTGAAGCTTTCTTT. The V and J genes are TRBV25-1 and TRBJ1-1; no firm D call. This CDR3 has 13 amino acids. The germline CDR1 and CDR2 sequences are MGHDK and SYGVNS. The V end was cut by 1 base, the J end by 1 base, with 4 bases between.

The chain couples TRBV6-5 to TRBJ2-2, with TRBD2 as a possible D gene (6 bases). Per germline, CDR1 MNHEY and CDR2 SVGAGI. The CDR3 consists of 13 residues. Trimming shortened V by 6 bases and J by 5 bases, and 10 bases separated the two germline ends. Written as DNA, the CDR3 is TGTGCCAGCAGGTTACTAGCAACCGGGGAGCTGTTTTTT. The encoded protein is CASRLLATGELFF.